Each of the 6 T cell receptor beta chains below was sequenced from the same sample in a study of blood T cells in healthy people across ages. A second PCR of about 6 to 11 cycles used a sample-barcoded 5' primer and a J-beta primer mix. One entry per CDR3 protein, called by TCRdb with MiXCR from the 5' RACE reads. The repertoire includes about a million distinct CDR3 sequences, around two fifths of them detected once, and less than 15% sits in the top ten. Sequencing was carried out using blood. The origin of the receptors is a man between 18 and 29 years old in good health.

This chain joins TRBV5-5 and TRBJ2-7; 10 positions match TRBD2. The CDR3 is 16 residues long. V dropped 1 base and J dropped 0; count of bases not matched to a gene: 4. CDR1 SGHKS and CDR2 YYEKEE come from the germline V gene (reference sequence). The CDR3 bases are TGTGCCAGCAGCTTGACTAGCGGGGTTAGCTCCTACGAGCAGTACTTC. This gives the protein CASSLTSGVSSYEQYF.

The sample holds a few counts of this clonotype. CDR3 DNA sequence: TGTGCCAGCAGCGTTAGCGGGGGGCCGACAGATACGCAGTATTTT. Translation: CASSVSGGPTDTQYF. V and J are TRBV9 and TRBJ2-3, with 10 bases matching TRBD2. The germline V gene has CDR1 SGDLS and CDR2 YYNGEE. This CDR3 has 15 amino acids. V was pared by 2 bases and J by 3 bases, with 3 bases of the junction left unmatched. Filled out from reference TRBV9 and TRBJ2-3, the complete variable domain reads DSGVTQTPKHLITATGQRVTLRCSPRSGDLSVYWYQQSLDQGLQFLIQYYNGEERAKGNILERFSAQQFPDLHSELNLSSLELGDSALYFCASSVSGGPTDTQYFGPGTRLTVL.

The rearrangement links TRBV18 to TRBJ2-7, with D maybe TRBD2 (5 bases). The germline gives CDR1 KGHSH, CDR2 LQKENI. V was cut by 3 bases and J by 3 bases, with 12 bases left in between. This CDR3 contains 14 residues. Here the CDR3 DNA reads TGTGCCAGCTCACCGGCTTTAGGGAGCTACGAGCAGTACTTC. It translates to CASSPALGSYEQYF.

In the case of this clonotype: This could be a read error, since a much larger clone is one nucleotide away. V gene TRBV12-3 or TRBV12-4 combines with J gene TRBJ1-1, with TRBD1 as a possible D gene (5 bases). This CDR3 region has 12 residues. CDR3 DNA sequence: TGTGTCAGCAGCCCAGGGTTTCCTGAAGCTTTCTTT. Its translation is CVSSPGFPEAFF.

This clonotype was counted ten times or more. This chain joins TRBV20-1 and TRBJ2-7; D is undetermined. Germline CDR1 is DFQATT and CDR2 is SNEGSKA (reference sequence). This CDR3 has 11 residues. V lost 5 bases to trimming and J lost 5 bases, with 10 bases between them. This CDR3 is CSAQQQDEQYF. CDR3 sequence (DNA): TGCAGTGCTCAACAGCAGGACGAGCAGTACTTC.

The chain employs TRBV20-1 and TRBJ1-2; D is unclear. CDR1 and CDR2 (germline): DFQATT, SNEGSKA (reference sequence). The germline V and J ends were trimmed by 7 bases and 2 bases, with 8 bases remaining between them. The CDR3 consists of 11 residues. The CDR3 region is CSVWTNYGYTF. CDR3 bases: TGCAGTGTATGGACGAACTATGGCTACACCTTC.